This entry is about one TCR beta chain. The antigen is unknown. The sample originates from a study of cytomegalovirus exposure and HLA in healthy donors. Study-level points and caveats: A later analysis linked some 17,000 TCR beta sequences to HLA alleles at 0.05 false discovery rate. The likely explanation for a cluster of highly shared sequence variants was sequencing artifact. V- and J-gene trimming in TCR beta was tied to a missense DCLRE1C variant by an analysis performed later.

Researchers ran the PCR with 60 Vbeta and 13 Jbeta primers. The repertoire was sequenced with immunoSEQ multiplex PCR; TCRdb's copy has only in-frame clones and lacks some. This table holds around 130,000 clones, around 76% found once. V lost 0 bases and J 3 bases, leaving 15 bases between the germline ends. CDR1 and CDR2 (germline): SGHAT, FQNNGV. CDR3 length: 17 amino acids. V and J are TRBV11-2 and TRBJ2-1; D possibly corresponds to TRBD2 (6 bases). The receptor was derived from a woman aged 45-60 years in good health and CMV-seronegative. Sample: PBMCs. As DNA, the CDR3 is TGTGCCAGCAGCTTAGACTTTCGGCGGGGAATCTACAATGAGCAGTTCTTC. Amino acid sequence: CASSLDFRRGIYNEQFF.